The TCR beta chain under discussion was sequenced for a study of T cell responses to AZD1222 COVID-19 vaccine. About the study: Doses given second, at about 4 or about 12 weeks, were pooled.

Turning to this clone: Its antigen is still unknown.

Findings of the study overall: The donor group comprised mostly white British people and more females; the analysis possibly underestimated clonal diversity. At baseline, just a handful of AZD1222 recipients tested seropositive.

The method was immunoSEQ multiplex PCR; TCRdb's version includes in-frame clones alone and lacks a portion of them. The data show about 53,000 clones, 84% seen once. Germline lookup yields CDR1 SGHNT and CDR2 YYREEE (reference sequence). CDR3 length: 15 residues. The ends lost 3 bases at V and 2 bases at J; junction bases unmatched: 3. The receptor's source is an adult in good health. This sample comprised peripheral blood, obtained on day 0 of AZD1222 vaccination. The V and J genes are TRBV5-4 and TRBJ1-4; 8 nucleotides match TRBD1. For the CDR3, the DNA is TGTGCCAGCAGCTCAGGGGGCACGACTAATGAAAAACTGTTTTTT. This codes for CASSSGGTTNEKLFF.